This T cell receptor (beta chain) was profiled in a study of blood T cells in healthy people across ages. Study findings and constraints: Aged donors had fewer naive CD4+ cells and lower diversity than long-lived donors. The unsorted PBMCs prevented any conclusive comparison of naive versus antigen-experienced cells.

A J-beta primer mix and a sample-barcoded 5' primer were used in a second PCR of roughly 6 to 11 cycles. TCRdb recomputed calls from the 5' RACE reads with MiXCR, one row per CDR3 protein. Here the sample spans fewer than 700,000 distinct CDR3 sequences, 47% being singletons. About this clonotype itself: Antigen specificity is unknown.

This TCR came from a man of 80 years or more in good health. Sample: blood.

The CDR3 nucleotides read TGTGCCAGCAGCTTCCCTATGGATGAGCAGTTCTTC. This sequence encodes CASSFPMDEQFF. The chain links TRBV7-8 to TRBJ2-1; the D is unclear. With 3 bases removed from V and 8 bases from J, the gap between germline ends came to 8 bases. In germline, CDR1 is SGHVS, CDR2 FQNEAQ. This CDR3 contains 12 residues.